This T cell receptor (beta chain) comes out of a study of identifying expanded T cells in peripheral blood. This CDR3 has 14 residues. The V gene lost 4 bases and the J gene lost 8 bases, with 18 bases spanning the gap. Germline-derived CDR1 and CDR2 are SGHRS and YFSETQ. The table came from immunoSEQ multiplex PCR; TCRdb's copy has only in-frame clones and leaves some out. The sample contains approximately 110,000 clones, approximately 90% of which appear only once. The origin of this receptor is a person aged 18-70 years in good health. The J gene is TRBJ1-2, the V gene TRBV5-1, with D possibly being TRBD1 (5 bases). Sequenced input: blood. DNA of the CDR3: TGCGCCAGCAGCGTGCAGGGTGAATCTGGAGGCTACACCTTC. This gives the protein CASSVQGESGGYTF.